Included here is one T cell receptor (beta chain) sequence, with context. TCRdb reanalysed the RT-PCR reads using MiXCR and keeps one entry per CDR3 protein. The data contain about 680,000 distinct CDR3 sequences, approximately 15% of them singletons. The sequenced sample consisted of memory CD4+ T cells from blood. The sequence came from a female donor in good health, serving as a healthy control.

CDR3 nucleotide sequence: TGTGCCAGCAGTTACCGGACTAGCGGGACGTGGAATGAGCAGTTCTTC. It is translated as CASSYRTSGTWNEQFF. The chain joins TRBV28 to TRBJ2-1, with 12 bases identical to TRBD2. CDR1 is MDHEN and CDR2 is SYDVKM in the germline V gene. The junction had 8 bases not matched to a gene; V was cut back by 4 bases and J by 7 bases. The CDR3 totals 16 residues.